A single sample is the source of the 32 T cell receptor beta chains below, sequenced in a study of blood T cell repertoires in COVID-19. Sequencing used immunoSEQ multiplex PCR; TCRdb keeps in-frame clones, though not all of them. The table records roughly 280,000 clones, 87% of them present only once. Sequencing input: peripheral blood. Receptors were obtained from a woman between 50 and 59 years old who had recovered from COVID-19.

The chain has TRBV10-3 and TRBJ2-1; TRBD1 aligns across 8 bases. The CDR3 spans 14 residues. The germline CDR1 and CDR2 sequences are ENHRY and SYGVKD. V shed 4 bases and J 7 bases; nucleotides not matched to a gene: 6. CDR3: CAISGGRGRNEQFF. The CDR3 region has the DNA TGTGCCATCAGTGGAGGCAGGGGGCGAAATGAGCAGTTCTTC.

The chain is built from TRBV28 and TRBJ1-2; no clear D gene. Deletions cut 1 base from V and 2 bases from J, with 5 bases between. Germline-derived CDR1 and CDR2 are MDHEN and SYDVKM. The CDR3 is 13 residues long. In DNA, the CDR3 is TGTGCCAGCAGTTTATCGTTGAACTATGGCTACACCTTC. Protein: CASSLSLNYGYTF.

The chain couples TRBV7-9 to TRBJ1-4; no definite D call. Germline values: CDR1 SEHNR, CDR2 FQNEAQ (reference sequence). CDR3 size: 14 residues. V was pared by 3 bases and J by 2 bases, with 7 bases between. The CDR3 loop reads CASSLRQTNEKLFF. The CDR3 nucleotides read TGTGCCAGCAGCTTGCGGCAGACTAATGAAAAACTGTTTTTT.

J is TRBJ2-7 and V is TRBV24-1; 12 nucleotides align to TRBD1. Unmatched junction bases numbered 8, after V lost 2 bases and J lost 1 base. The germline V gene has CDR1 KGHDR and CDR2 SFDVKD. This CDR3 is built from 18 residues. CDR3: CATSDSPGQGALSYEQYF. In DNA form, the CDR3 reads TGTGCCACCAGTGATTCCCCGGGACAGGGGGCGTTGTCCTACGAGCAGTACTTC.

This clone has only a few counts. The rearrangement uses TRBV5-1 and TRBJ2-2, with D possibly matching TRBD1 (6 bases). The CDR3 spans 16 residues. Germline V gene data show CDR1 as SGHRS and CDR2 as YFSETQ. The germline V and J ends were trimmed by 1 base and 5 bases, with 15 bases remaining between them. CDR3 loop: CASSLSGGARTGELFF. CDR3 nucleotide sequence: TGCGCCAGCAGCTTGAGTGGGGGCGCAAGGACCGGGGAGCTGTTTTTT.

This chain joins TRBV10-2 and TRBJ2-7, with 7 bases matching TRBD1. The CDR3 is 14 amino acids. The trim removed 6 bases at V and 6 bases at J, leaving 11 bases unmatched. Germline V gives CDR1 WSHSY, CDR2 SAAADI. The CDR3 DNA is TGCGCCAGCAGCCTGGGACAGTCAACGTCCGAGCAGTACTTC. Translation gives CASSLGQSTSEQYF.

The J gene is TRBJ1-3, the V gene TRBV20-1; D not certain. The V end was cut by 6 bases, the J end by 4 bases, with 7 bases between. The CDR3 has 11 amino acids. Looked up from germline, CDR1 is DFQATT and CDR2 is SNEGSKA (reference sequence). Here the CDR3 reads CSAPGGNTIYF. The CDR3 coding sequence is TGCAGTGCGCCCGGGGGAAACACCATATATTTT.

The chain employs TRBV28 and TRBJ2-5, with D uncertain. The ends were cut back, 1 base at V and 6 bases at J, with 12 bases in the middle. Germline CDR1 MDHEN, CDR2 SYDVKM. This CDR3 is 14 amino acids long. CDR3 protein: CASSLYSVSKTQYF. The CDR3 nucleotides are TGTGCCAGCAGTTTATATTCGGTTTCAAAGACCCAGTACTTC. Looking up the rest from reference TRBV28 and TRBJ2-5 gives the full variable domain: DVKVTQSSRYLVKRTGEKVFLECVQDMDHENMFWYRQDPGLGLRLIYFSYDVKMKEKGDIPEGYSVSREKKERFSLILESASTNQTSMYLCASSLYSVSKTQYFGPGTRLLVL.

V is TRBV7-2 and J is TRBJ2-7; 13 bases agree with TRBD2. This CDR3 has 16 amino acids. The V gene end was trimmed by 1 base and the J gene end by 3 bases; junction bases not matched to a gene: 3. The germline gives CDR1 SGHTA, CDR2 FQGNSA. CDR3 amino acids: CASSLEGTSGIYEQYF. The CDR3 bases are TGTGCCAGCAGCTTAGAGGGGACTAGCGGGATCTACGAGCAGTACTTC.

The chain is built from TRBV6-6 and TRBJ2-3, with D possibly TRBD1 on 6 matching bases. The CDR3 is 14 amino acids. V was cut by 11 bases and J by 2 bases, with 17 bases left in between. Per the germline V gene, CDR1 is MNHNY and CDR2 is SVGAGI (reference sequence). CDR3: CAVQGTQYTDTQYF. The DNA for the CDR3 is TGTGCCGTACAGGGAACCCAGTACACAGATACGCAGTATTTT.

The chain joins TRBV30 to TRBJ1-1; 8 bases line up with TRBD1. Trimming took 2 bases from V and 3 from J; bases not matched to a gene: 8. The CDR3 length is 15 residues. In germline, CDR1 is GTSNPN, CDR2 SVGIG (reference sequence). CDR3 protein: CAWSSSPGGHTEAFF. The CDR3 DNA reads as TGTGCCTGGAGTAGCAGTCCAGGGGGCCACACTGAAGCTTTCTTT.

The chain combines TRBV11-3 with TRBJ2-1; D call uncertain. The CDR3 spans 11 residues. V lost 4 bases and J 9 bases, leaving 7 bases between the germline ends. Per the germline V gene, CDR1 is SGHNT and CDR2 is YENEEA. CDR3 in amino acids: CASSSGSEQFF. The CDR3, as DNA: TGTGCCAGCAGCTCCGGTAGTGAGCAGTTCTTC.

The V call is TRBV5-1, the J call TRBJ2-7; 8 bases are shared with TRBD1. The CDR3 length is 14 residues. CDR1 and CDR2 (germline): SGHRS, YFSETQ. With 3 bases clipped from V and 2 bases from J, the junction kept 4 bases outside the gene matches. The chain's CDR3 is CASSWGQDPYEQYF. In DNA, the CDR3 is TGCGCCAGCAGCTGGGGACAGGACCCCTACGAGCAGTACTTC.

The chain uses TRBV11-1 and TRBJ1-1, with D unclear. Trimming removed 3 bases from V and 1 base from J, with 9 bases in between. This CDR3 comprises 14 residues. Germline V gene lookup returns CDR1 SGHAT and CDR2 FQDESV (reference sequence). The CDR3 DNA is TGTGCCAGCAGCTTTGGGTCAGGGAACACTGAAGCTTTCTTT. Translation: CASSFGSGNTEAFF.

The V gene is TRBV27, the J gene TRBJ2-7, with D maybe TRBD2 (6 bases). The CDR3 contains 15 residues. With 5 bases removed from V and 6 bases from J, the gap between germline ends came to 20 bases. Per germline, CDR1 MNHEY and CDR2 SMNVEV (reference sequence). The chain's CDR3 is CASSPPERGRSEQYF. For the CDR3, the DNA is TGTGCCAGCAGTCCACCTGAGAGAGGGAGGAGCGAGCAGTACTTC.

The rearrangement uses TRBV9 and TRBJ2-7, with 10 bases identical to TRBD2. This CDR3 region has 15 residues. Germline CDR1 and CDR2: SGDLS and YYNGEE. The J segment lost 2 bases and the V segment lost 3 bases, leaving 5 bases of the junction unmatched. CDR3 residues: CASSAGSGRAYEQYF. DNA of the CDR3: TGTGCCAGCAGCGCCGGAAGCGGGAGGGCCTACGAGCAGTACTTC.

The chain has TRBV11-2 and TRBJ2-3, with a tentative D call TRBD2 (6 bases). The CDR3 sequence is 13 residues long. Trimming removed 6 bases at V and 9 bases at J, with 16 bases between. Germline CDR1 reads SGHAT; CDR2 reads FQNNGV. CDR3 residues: CASRPAAEGTQYF. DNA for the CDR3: TGTGCCAGCAGACCCGCGGCGGAGGGAACGCAGTATTTT.

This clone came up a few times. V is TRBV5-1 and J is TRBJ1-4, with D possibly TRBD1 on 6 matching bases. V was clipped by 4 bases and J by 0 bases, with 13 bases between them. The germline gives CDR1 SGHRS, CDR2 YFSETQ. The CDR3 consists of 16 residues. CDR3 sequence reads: CASSPYRVSTNEKLFF. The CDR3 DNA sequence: TGCGCCAGCAGCCCCTACAGGGTCTCAACTAATGAAAAACTGTTTTTT.

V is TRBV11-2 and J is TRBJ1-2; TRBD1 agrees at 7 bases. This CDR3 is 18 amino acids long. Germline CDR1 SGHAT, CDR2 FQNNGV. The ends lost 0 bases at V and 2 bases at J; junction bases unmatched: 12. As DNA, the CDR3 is TGTGCCAGCAGCTTAGATCCGAGACAGGGACCACAAAACTATGGCTACACCTTC. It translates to CASSLDPRQGPQNYGYTF.

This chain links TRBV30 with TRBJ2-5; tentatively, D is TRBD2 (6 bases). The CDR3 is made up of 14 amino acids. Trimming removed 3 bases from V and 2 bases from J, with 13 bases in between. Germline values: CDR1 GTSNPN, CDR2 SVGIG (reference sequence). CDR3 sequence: CAWRRSAGQETQYF. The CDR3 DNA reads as TGTGCCTGGAGGCGTTCGGCGGGGCAAGAGACCCAGTACTTC.

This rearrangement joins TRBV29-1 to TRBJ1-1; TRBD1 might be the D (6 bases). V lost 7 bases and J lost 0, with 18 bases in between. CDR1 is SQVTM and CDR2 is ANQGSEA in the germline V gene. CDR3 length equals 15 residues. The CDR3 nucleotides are TGCAGCGCCGAATATACAGGGAAAATGAACACTGAAGCTTTCTTT. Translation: CSAEYTGKMNTEAFF.

The CDR3 DNA reads TGCGCCAGCAGCCAAGATAGTCGGGGGTATGAAAAACTGTTTTTT. This gives the protein CASSQDSRGYEKLFF. J is TRBJ1-4 and V is TRBV4-3; possibly TRBD1 for D (5 bases). There are 15 residues in the CDR3. Germline CDR1 is LGHNA and CDR2 is YSLEER. Trimming removed 0 bases from V and 6 bases from J, with 11 bases in between.

The CDR3 sequence: CASSQGQHTEAFF. DNA for the CDR3: TGTGCCAGCTCACAGGGACAGCACACTGAAGCTTTCTTT. This chain links TRBV18 with TRBJ1-1; 7 nucleotides agree with TRBD1. Trimming took 4 bases from V and 3 from J; bases not matched to a gene: 2. Germline V gives CDR1 KGHSH, CDR2 LQKENI. CDR3 size: 13 residues.

CDR3 in amino acids: CASSQEKRYYYEQYF. CDR3 nucleotides: TGCGCCAGCAGCCAAGAAAAAAGATACTACTACGAGCAGTACTTC. The rearrangement links TRBV4-3 to TRBJ2-7; no definite D call. V gave up 0 bases and J gave up 3 bases, with 12 bases separating them. This CDR3 has 15 amino acids. Germline CDR1 and CDR2: LGHNA and YSLEER.

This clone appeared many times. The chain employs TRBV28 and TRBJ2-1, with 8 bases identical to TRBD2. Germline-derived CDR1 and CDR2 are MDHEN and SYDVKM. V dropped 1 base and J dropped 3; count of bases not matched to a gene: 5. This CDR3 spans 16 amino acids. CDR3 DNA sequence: TGTGCCAGCAGTTTATTCTTACTAGCGGTCTACAATGAGCAGTTCTTC. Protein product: CASSLFLLAVYNEQFF.

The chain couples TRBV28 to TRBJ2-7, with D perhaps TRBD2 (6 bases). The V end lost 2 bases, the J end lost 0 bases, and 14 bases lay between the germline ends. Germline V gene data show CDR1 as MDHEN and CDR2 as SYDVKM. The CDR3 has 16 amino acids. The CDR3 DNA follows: TGTGCCAGCAGTTTACGGAGGGCAGTAATCTCCTACGAGCAGTACTTC. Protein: CASSLRRAVISYEQYF.

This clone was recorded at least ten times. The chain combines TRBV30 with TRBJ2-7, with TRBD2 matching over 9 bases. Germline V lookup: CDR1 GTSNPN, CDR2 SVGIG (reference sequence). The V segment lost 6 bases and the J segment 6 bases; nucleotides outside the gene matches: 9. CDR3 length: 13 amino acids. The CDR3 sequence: CACPAREGSEQYF. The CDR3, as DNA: TGTGCCTGCCCAGCGCGGGAGGGCAGCGAGCAGTACTTC.

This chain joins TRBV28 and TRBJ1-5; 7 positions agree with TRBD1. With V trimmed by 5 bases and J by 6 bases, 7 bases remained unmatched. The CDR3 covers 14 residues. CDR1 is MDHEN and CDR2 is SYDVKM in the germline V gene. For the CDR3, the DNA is TGTGCCAGCAGTCTATTGGCAGGGGGTCAGCCCCAGCATTTT. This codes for CASSLLAGGQPQHF.

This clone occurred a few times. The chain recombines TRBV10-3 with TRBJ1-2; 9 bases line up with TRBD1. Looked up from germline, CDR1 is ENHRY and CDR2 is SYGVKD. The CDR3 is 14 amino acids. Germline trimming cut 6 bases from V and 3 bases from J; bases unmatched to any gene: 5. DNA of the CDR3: TGTGCCATCAGACGGGACAGGGCTGACTATGGCTACACCTTC. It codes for CAIRRDRADYGYTF.

Here the CDR3 reads CASSVGKTTYNEQFF. As DNA, the CDR3 is TGTGCCAGCAGCGTAGGGAAGACAACCTACAATGAGCAGTTCTTC. This rearrangement joins TRBV9 to TRBJ2-1; no firm D call. Trimming stripped 0 bases from V and 2 bases from J, with 9 bases between. This CDR3 is 15 amino acids long. Germline-derived CDR1 and CDR2 are SGDLS and YYNGEE.

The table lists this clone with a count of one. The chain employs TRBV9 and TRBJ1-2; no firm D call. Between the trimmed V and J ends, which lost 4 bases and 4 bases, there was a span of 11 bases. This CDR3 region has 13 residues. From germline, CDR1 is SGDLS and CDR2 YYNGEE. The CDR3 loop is CASSTRESYGYTF. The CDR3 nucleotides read TGTGCCAGCAGCACCCGGGAGAGCTATGGCTACACCTTC.

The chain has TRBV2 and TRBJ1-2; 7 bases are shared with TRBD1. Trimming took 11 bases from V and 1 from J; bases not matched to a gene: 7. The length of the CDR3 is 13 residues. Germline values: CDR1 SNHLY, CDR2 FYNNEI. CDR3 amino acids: CAGGDSVNYGYTF. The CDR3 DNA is TGTGCCGGCGGGGACAGCGTTAACTATGGCTACACCTTC.